Listed here are 13 T cell receptor beta chains from one sample, sequenced in a study of cytomegalovirus exposure and HLA in healthy donors. 60 Vbeta and 13 Jbeta primers were used in PCR. Repertoires were generated with immunoSEQ multiplex PCR, while TCRdb's copy carries only in-frame clones and drops some. The repertoire holds some 140,000 clones, with roughly 79% as singletons. Sample: PBMCs. The receptors derive from a man between 18 and 35 years old in good health and CMV-seronegative.

The V call is TRBV27, the J call TRBJ1-5; TRBD1 matches at 7 bases. The trim removed 4 bases at V and 10 bases at J, leaving 10 bases unmatched. This CDR3 has 14 residues. Germline values: CDR1 MNHEY, CDR2 SMNVEV (reference sequence). As DNA, the CDR3 is TGTGCCAGCAGTTCGACAGGGATAATCAGCCCCCAGCATTTT. It encodes CASSSTGIISPQHF.

The chain uses TRBV2 and TRBJ2-7, with 7 bases lining up with TRBD2. J was trimmed by 7 bases and V by 6 bases; bases with no gene match: 15. This CDR3 is 15 amino acids long. Germline-derived CDR1 and CDR2 are SNHLY and FYNNEI. The CDR3 spells CASRRQLLGRSEQYF. In DNA form, the CDR3 reads TGTGCCAGCAGGAGACAGCTGCTCGGGAGGAGTGAGCAGTACTTC.

The chain employs TRBV7-6 and TRBJ2-1; the match to TRBD2 covers 8 bases. V trimming: 8 bases; J trimming: 5 bases; junction bases outside the gene matches: 8. This CDR3 has 14 amino acids. CDR1 and CDR2 (germline): SGHVS, FNYEAQ. CDR3: CASHPGGPHNEQFF. CDR3 coding DNA: TGTGCCAGCCACCCGGGGGGGCCCCACAATGAGCAGTTCTTC.

V gene TRBV10-3 combines with J gene TRBJ2-7; D might be TRBD1 (6 bases). Germline V lookup: CDR1 ENHRY, CDR2 SYGVKD. Between the trimmed V and J ends, which lost 2 bases and 4 bases, there was a span of 6 bases. The length of the CDR3 is 12 residues. CDR3 bases: TGTGCCATCAGTGAGACAGGGTACGAGCAGTACTTC. Translated: CAISETGYEQYF.

This rearrangement joins TRBV7-9 to TRBJ1-2, with D possibly matching TRBD1 (6 bases). CDR3 length equals 17 residues. The V gene's germline CDR1 is SEHNR and CDR2 FQNEAQ (reference sequence). With 3 bases removed from V and 6 bases from J, the gap between germline ends came to 23 bases. CDR3 sequence (DNA): TGTGCCAGCAGCTTCCCCCCAACAGGGAGAAGTACGAATGGCTACACCTTC. Protein sequence: CASSFPPTGRSTNGYTF.

The rearrangement joins TRBV11-2 to TRBJ2-1; D perhaps matches TRBD2 (5 bases). The germline V gene encodes CDR1 SGHAT and CDR2 FQNNGV. The CDR3 has 13 amino acids. Trimming removed 5 bases from V and 5 bases from J, with 10 bases in between. CDR3 bases: TGTGCCAGCAGCCTCCGGGAAGACAATGAGCAGTTCTTC. Amino acids: CASSLREDNEQFF.

This clone was counted between two and nine times. This chain connects TRBV5-1 to TRBJ1-1; D is ambiguous. CDR3 length: 13 residues. Deletions cut 6 bases from V and 2 bases from J, with 11 bases between. Germline values: CDR1 SGHRS, CDR2 YFSETQ. This CDR3 reads CASNTGKNTEAFF. CDR3 DNA: TGCGCCAGCAACACGGGGAAAAACACTGAAGCTTTCTTT.

The V call is TRBV6-1, the J call TRBJ2-7; 10 nucleotides match TRBD1. Germline-derived CDR1 and CDR2 are MNHNS and SASEGT. The trim removed 5 bases at V and 2 bases at J, leaving 6 bases unmatched. The CDR3 spans 15 residues. The CDR3 DNA sequence: TGTGCCAGCAGTCCTCCGGGACAGGGGACCTACGAGCAGTACTTC. Amino acid sequence: CASSPPGQGTYEQYF.

The rearrangement joins TRBV6-1 to TRBJ1-1; D perhaps matches TRBD1 (6 bases). This CDR3 contains 15 residues. From germline, CDR1 is MNHNS and CDR2 SASEGT. The V gene lost 6 bases and the J gene lost 4 bases, with 18 bases spanning the gap. The CDR3 DNA sequence: TGTGCCAGCAGCGCCTGGCGGGGGCTGGTCACTGAAGCTTTCTTT. Amino acid sequence: CASSAWRGLVTEAFF.

V is TRBV7-6 and J is TRBJ1-3, with D maybe TRBD1 (6 bases). The germline V gene encodes CDR1 SGHVS and CDR2 FNYEAQ. The CDR3 has 15 amino acids. V was trimmed by 3 bases and J by 1 base, leaving 10 bases between them. The CDR3 protein is CASSFAGASGNTIYF. CDR3 sequence (DNA): TGTGCCAGCAGCTTTGCGGGGGCATCTGGAAACACCATATATTTT.

The rearrangement links TRBV18 to TRBJ2-1; weak D call: TRBD2 (5 bases). Germline-derived CDR1 and CDR2 are KGHSH and LQKENI. CDR3 size: 14 residues. Deletions cut 4 bases from V and 8 bases from J, with 15 bases between. The CDR3 DNA reads TGTGCCAGCTCACAATTCACGGGATTGGATGAGCAGTTCTTC. Translated, it gives CASSQFTGLDEQFF.

The genes are TRBV9 and TRBJ1-1; D is perhaps TRBD1 (6 bases). V was cut by 3 bases and J by 3 bases, with 9 bases left in between. This CDR3 is built from 13 residues. The germline gives CDR1 SGDLS, CDR2 YYNGEE. Here the CDR3 reads CASSAGVDTEAFF. CDR3 nucleotides: TGTGCCAGCAGCGCAGGGGTGGACACTGAAGCTTTCTTT.

This CDR3 is CASSQGAFPYEQYF. For the CDR3, the DNA is TGTGCCAGCAGCCAAGGGGCGTTCCCCTACGAGCAGTACTTC. The chain recombines TRBV4-2 with TRBJ2-7; no clear D. This CDR3 region has 14 residues. Germline V gene data show CDR1 as LGHNA and CDR2 as YNFKEQ. V was clipped by 1 base and J by 2 bases, with 9 bases between them.